Listed here are 16 T cell receptor beta chains from one sample, sequenced in a study of blood T cell repertoires in COVID-19. Assay: immunoSEQ multiplex PCR; the TCRdb copy retains only in-frame clones and omits some. The sample includes 60,000 or so clones, roughly 84% of them seen just once. The sequenced material came from peripheral blood. The receptors stem from a man under 40 with COVID-19, enrolled during active disease.

The chain couples TRBV30 to TRBJ2-7, with 9 bases that match TRBD1. V shed 3 bases, J shed 2 bases, and the junction held 5 bases outside the gene matches. Germline CDR1 reads GTSNPN; CDR2 reads SVGIG (reference sequence). The CDR3 is 14 residues long. CDR3 sequence reads: CAWSYRGRTYEQYF. In nucleotides, the CDR3 is TGTGCCTGGAGCTACAGGGGGCGAACCTACGAGCAGTACTTC.

The chain carries TRBV30 and TRBJ2-7, with 9 bases identical to TRBD1. Germline V gene lookup returns CDR1 GTSNPN and CDR2 SVGIG (reference sequence). The CDR3 totals 14 residues. J lost 7 bases, V lost 2 bases, and 9 bases had no gene match. CDR3 coding DNA: TGTGCCTGGAGTAGGGGACAGGGCTCGGGGGAGCAGTACTTC. It codes for CAWSRGQGSGEQYF.

The rearrangement links TRBV7-9 to TRBJ1-1; TRBD1 agrees at 7 bases. The CDR3 sequence is 14 residues long. Germline V gene sequence: CDR1 SEHNR, CDR2 FQNEAQ (reference sequence). V was pared by 1 base and J by 1 base, with 0 bases of the junction left unmatched. CDR3 sequence (DNA): TGTGCCAGCAGCTTAGGGACAGGGAACACTGAAGCTTTCTTT. Protein product: CASSLGTGNTEAFF.

This rearrangement joins TRBV4-2 to TRBJ2-3; 7 bases are shared with TRBD2. This CDR3 spans 12 amino acids. CDR1 is LGHNA and CDR2 is YNFKEQ in the germline V gene. The J segment lost 9 bases and the V segment lost 1 base, leaving 1 base of the junction unmatched. This CDR3 reads CASSQAGGTQYF. In DNA form, the CDR3 reads TGTGCCAGCAGCCAAGCGGGGGGAACGCAGTATTTT.

V and J are TRBV7-9 and TRBJ2-2, with D tentatively TRBD1 (6 bases). In germline, CDR1 is SEHNR, CDR2 FQNEAQ (reference sequence). This CDR3 comprises 14 residues. V was pared by 7 bases and J by 5 bases, with 14 bases between. The DNA for the CDR3 is TGTGCCAGCACCCGGACAGCGCAAACCGGGGAGCTGTTTTTT. Its translation is CASTRTAQTGELFF. Together with reference TRBV7-9 and TRBJ2-2, the CDR3 gives the full variable domain: DTGVSQNPRHKITKRGQNVTFRCDPISEHNRLYWYRQTLGQGPEFLTYFQNEAQLEKSRLLSDRFSAERPKGSFSTLEIQRTEQGDSAMYLCASTRTAQTGELFFGEGSRLTVL.

This chain connects TRBV30 to TRBJ1-5; the match to TRBD1 covers 9 bases. CDR1 and CDR2 from the germline V gene are GTSNPN and SVGIG (reference sequence). This CDR3 contains 15 residues. Unmatched junction bases numbered 7, after V lost 0 bases and J lost 7 bases. The CDR3, as DNA: TGTGCCTGGAGTGTACCAGGGACAGGGCGACAGCCCCAGCATTTT. The encoded protein is CAWSVPGTGRQPQHF.

This chain connects TRBV23-1 to TRBJ2-2; TRBD2 agrees at 11 bases. TRBV23-1 is placed among ORFs of uncertain function. Trimming took 3 bases from V and 6 from J; bases not matched to a gene: 3. This CDR3 is 15 amino acids long. DNA of the CDR3: TGCGCCAGCAGTCACGGACTAGCGGGCGCCGGGGAGCTGTTTTTT. This gives the protein CASSHGLAGAGELFF.

The V call is TRBV12-2, the J call TRBJ2-7; TRBD1 is the table's D call, not checked against the DNA. TRBV12-2 constitutes a pseudogene. The CDR3 consists of 13 residues. In nucleotides, the CDR3 is TGTGCAAGTCGCTTAGGACAAACCTACGAGCAGTACTTC. This sequence encodes CASRLGQTYEQYF.

In its sample, this clone was seen once. The rearrangement links TRBV7-9 to TRBJ2-1; D is unresolved. Trimming stripped 4 bases from V and 5 bases from J, with 21 bases between. From germline, CDR1 is SEHNR and CDR2 FQNEAQ (reference sequence). The CDR3 is 17 residues long. CDR3 sequence: CASSSPGSRQINNEQFF. DNA for the CDR3: TGTGCCAGCAGCTCCCCCGGGTCGAGGCAGATTAACAATGAGCAGTTCTTC.

As concerns this clone: This sequence may be a read error, since a much larger clone differs from it by one base. V gene TRBV6-5 combines with J gene TRBJ2-2, with 7 nucleotides matching TRBD1. Per germline, CDR1 MNHEY and CDR2 SVGAGI. After removal of 6 bases from V and 3 bases from J, the junction contained 1 base not matched to a gene. This CDR3 region has 13 residues. Here the CDR3 DNA reads TGTGCCAGCAGAACAGGGGACACCGGGGAGCTGTTTTTT. It encodes CASRTGDTGELFF.

The gene calls are TRBV6-5 and TRBJ1-1; 9 nucleotides agree with TRBD1. The CDR3 spans 14 residues. The trim removed 6 bases at V and 4 bases at J, leaving 6 bases unmatched. From germline, CDR1 is MNHEY and CDR2 SVGAGI. The CDR3 loop is CASSQQGAVTEAFF. CDR3 bases: TGTGCCAGCAGCCAACAGGGGGCGGTCACTGAAGCTTTCTTT.

This clone occurred a few times. The V call is TRBV28, the J call TRBJ1-5; 9 bases are a match to TRBD1. The CDR3 totals 16 residues. CDR1 is MDHEN and CDR2 is SYDVKM in the germline V gene. The V gene end was trimmed by 6 bases and the J gene end by 4 bases; junction bases not matched to a gene: 10. The CDR3 sequence: CASSPGGQGENQPQHF. DNA for the CDR3: TGTGCCAGCAGCCCCGGGGGACAGGGCGAAAATCAGCCCCAGCATTTT.

The chain couples TRBV30 to TRBJ1-6; possible D gene TRBD1, 5 bases. The V gene's germline CDR1 is GTSNPN and CDR2 SVGIG (reference sequence). V lost 1 base, J lost 10 bases, and 11 bases lay in between. The CDR3 loop spans 13 amino acids. The CDR3 region is CAWSEGTQSPLHF. CDR3 bases: TGTGCCTGGAGTGAGGGGACTCAATCACCCCTCCACTTT.

The genes are TRBV9 and TRBJ2-3; D is perhaps TRBD2 (5 bases). This CDR3 contains 14 residues. CDR1 SGDLS and CDR2 YYNGEE come from the germline V gene. The ends were cut back, 4 bases at V and 2 bases at J, with 11 bases in the middle. DNA of the CDR3: TGTGCCAGCAGCTCTGGCCGGGACACAGATACGCAGTATTTT. It translates to CASSSGRDTDTQYF.

This clone was counted between two and nine times. The rearrangement uses TRBV7-9 and TRBJ1-2, with D possibly matching TRBD1 (6 bases). Germline lookup yields CDR1 SEHNR and CDR2 FQNEAQ (reference sequence). This CDR3 region has 13 residues. The ends were cut back, 7 bases at V and 6 bases at J, with 15 bases in the middle. Written as DNA, the CDR3 is TGTGCCAGCAACCATGGGGGCTCGGATGGCTACACCTTC. Its protein product is CASNHGGSDGYTF.

The CDR3 region is CASSLSGTYNEQFF. For the CDR3, the DNA is TGTGCCAGCAGTTTATCGGGGACCTACAATGAGCAGTTCTTC. The chain employs TRBV28 and TRBJ2-1; D might be TRBD2 (5 bases). Between the trimmed V and J ends, which lost 1 base and 2 bases, there was a span of 6 bases. The CDR3 is 14 amino acids. Germline V gene data show CDR1 as MDHEN and CDR2 as SYDVKM.